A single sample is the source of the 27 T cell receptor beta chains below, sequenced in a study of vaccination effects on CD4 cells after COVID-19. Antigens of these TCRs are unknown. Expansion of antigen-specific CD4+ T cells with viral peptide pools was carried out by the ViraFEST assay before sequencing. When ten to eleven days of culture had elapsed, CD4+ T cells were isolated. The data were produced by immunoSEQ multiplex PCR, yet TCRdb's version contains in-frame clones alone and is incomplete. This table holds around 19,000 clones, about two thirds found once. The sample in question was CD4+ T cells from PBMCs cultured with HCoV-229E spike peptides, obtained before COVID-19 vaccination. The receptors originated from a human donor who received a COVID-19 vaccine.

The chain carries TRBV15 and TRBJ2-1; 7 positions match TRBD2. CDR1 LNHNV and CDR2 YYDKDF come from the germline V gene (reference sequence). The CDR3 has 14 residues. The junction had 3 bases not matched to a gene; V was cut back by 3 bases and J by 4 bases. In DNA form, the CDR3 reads TGTGCCACCAGCAGTGAAGCGGGGTACAATGAGCAGTTCTTC. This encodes CATSSEAGYNEQFF.

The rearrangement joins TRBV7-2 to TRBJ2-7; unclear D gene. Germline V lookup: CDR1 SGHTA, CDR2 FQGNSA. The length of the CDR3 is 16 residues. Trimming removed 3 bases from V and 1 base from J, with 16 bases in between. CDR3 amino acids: CASSFRETRISYEQYF. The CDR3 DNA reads TGTGCCAGCAGCTTTAGAGAGACAAGGATATCCTACGAGCAGTACTTC.

The CDR3 spells CASSQDSLNEKLFF. The CDR3 DNA reads as TGTGCCAGCAGCCAAGACAGCCTTAATGAAAAACTGTTTTTT. The J gene is TRBJ1-4, the V gene TRBV3-1 (or the pseudogene TRBV3-2); D not resolved. This CDR3 has 14 amino acids. Germline CDR1 is LGHDT and CDR2 is YNNKEL (reference sequence). The V end lost 0 bases, the J end lost 4 bases, and 6 bases lay between the germline ends.

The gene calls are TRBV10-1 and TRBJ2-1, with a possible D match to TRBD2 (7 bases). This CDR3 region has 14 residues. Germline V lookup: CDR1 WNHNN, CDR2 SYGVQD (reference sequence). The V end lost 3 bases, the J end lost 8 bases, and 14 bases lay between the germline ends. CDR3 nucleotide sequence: TGCGCCAGCAGTGAAGGGGGGGGAATCGATGAGCAGTTCTTC. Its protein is CASSEGGGIDEQFF.

DNA for the CDR3: TGCAGTGCTAGTTTGTCAGACTATGGCTACACCTTC. This gives the protein CSASLSDYGYTF. The chain employs TRBV20-1 and TRBJ1-2; no reliable D call. The germline V and J ends were trimmed by 3 bases and 3 bases, with 8 bases remaining between them. Germline CDR1 and CDR2: DFQATT and SNEGSKA (reference sequence). The CDR3 sequence is 12 residues long.

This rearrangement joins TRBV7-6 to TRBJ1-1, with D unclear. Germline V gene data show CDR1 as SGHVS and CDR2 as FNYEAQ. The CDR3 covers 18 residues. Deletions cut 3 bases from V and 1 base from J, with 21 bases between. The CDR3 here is CASSLPSPGPERNTEAFF. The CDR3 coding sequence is TGTGCCAGCAGCTTGCCCTCTCCCGGACCCGAGCGGAACACTGAAGCTTTCTTT.

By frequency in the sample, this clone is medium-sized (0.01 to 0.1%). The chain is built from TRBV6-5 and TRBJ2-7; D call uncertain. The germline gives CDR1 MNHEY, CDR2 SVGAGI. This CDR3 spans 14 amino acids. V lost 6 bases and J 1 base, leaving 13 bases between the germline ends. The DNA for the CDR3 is TGTGCCAGCAGCCCCCGGTGGGGTTCCTACGAGCAGTACTTC. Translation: CASSPRWGSYEQYF.

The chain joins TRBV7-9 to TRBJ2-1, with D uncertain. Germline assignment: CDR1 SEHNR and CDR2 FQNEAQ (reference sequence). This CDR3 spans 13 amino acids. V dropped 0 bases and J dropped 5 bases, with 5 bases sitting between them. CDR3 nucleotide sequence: TGTGCCAGCAGCTTAGCTTCGGACAATGAGCAGTTCTTC. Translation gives CASSLASDNEQFF.

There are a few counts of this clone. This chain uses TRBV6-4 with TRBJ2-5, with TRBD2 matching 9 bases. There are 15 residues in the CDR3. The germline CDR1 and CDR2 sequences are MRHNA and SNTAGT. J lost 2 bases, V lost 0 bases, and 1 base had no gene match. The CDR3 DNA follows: TGTGCCAGCAGTGACTCGACTAGCGGACAAGAGACCCAGTACTTC. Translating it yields CASSDSTSGQETQYF.

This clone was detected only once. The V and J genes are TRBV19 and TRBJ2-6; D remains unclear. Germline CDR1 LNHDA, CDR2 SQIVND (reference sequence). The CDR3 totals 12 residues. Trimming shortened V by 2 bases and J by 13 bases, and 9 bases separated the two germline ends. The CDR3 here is CASSISLGVLTF. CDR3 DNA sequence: TGTGCCAGTAGTATAAGCCTTGGGGTCCTGACTTTC. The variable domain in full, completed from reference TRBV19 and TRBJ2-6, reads DGGITQSPKYLFRKEGQNVTLSCEQNLNHDAMYWYRQDPGQGLRLIYYSQIVNDFQKGDIAEGYSVSREKKESFPLTVTSAQKNPTAFYLCASSISLGVLTFGAGSRLTVL.

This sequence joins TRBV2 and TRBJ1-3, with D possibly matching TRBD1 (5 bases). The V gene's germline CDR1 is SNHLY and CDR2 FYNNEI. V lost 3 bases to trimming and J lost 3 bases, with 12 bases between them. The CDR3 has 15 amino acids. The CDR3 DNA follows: TGTGCCAGCAGTGAGGGGGAGGCTCTTGGAAACACCATATATTTT. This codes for CASSEGEALGNTIYF. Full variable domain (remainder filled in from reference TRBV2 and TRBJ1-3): EPEVTQTPSHQVTQMGQEVILRCVPISNHLYFYWYRQILGQKVEFLVSFYNNEISEKSEIFDDQFSVERPDGSNFTLKIRSTKLEDSAMYFCASSEGEALGNTIYFGEGSWLTVV.

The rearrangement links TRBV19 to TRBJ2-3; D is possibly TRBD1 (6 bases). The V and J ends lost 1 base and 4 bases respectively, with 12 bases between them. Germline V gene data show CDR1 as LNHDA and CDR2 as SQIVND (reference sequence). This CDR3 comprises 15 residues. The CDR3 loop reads CASSIGPGGADTQYF. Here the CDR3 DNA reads TGTGCCAGTAGTATAGGGCCTGGGGGCGCAGATACGCAGTATTTT.

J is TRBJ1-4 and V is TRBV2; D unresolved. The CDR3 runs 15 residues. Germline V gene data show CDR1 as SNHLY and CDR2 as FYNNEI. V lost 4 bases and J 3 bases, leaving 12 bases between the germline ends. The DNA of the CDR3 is TGTGCCAGCAGTGCAGGCCTCGGTGCTAATGAAAAACTGTTTTTT. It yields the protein CASSAGLGANEKLFF.

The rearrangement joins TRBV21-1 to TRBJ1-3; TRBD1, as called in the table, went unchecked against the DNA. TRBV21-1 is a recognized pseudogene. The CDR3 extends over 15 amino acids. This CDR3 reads CASSKKGHFGNTIYF. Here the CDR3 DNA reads TGTGCCAGCAGCAAAAAGGGGCATTTTGGAAACACCATATATTTT.

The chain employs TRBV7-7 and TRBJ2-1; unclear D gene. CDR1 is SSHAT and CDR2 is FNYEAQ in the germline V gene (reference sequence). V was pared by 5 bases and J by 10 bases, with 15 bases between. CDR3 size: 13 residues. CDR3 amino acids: CASSLLRYGEQFF. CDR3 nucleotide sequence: TGTGCCAGCAGCCTACTTCGGTATGGCGAGCAGTTCTTC. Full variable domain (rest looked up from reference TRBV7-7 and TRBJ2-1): GAGVSQSPRYKVTKRGQDVTLRCDPISSHATLYWYQQALGQGPEFLTYFNYEAQPDKSGLPSDRFSAERPEGSISTLTIQRTEQRDSAMYRCASSLLRYGEQFFGPGTRLTVL.

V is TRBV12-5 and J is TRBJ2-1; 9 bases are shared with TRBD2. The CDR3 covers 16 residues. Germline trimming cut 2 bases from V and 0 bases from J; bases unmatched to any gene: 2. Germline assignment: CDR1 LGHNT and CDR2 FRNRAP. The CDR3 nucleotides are TGTGCTAGTGGTTTGAAACTAGCGGGCTCCTACAATGAGCAGTTCTTC. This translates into CASGLKLAGSYNEQFF. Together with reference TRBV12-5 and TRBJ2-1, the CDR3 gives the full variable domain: DARVTQTPRHKVTEMGQEVTMRCQPILGHNTVFWYRQTMMQGLELLAYFRNRAPLDDSGMPKDRFSAEMPDATLATLKIQPSEPRDSAVYFCASGLKLAGSYNEQFFGPGTRLTVL.

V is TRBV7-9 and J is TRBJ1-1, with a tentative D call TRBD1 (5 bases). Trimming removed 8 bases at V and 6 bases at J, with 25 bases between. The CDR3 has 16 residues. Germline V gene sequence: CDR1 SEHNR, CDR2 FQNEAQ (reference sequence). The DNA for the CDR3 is TGTGCCAGCTCCTTAGGGGCGGCATCCTCTACCGCTGAAGCTTTCTTT. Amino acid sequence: CASSLGAASSTAEAFF.

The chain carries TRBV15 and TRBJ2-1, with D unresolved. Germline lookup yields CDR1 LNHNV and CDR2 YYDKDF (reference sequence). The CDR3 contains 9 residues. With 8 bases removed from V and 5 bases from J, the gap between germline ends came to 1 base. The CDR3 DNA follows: TGTGCCACCCACAATGAGCAGTTCTTC. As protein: CATHNEQFF.

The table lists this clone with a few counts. DNA for the CDR3: TGTGCCAGCAGTTACGGACAGGGGACCCTCCAAGAGACCCAGTACTTC. It translates to CASSYGQGTLQETQYF. This chain connects TRBV6-6 to TRBJ2-5; 9 nucleotides align to TRBD1. Germline V CDR1 and CDR2: MNHNY, SVGAGI (reference sequence). The CDR3 is made up of 16 amino acids. Trimming took 2 bases from V and 1 from J; bases not matched to a gene: 5.

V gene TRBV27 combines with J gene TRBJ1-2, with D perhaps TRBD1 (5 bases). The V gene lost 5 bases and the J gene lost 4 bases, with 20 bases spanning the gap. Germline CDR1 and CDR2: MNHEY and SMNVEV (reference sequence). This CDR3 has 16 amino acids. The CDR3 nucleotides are TGTGCCAGCAGTCCTTCCGGGGCAGGGCAAGGCTATGGCTACACCTTC. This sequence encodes CASSPSGAGQGYGYTF.

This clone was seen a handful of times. CDR3 nucleotide sequence: TGTGCCAGCAGCTTGGGAGGACTAGCGGGGGGAAGGAACACCGGGGAGCTGTTTTTT. Translating gives CASSLGGLAGGRNTGELFF. The chain joins TRBV5-4 to TRBJ2-2; the match to TRBD2 covers 14 bases. Germline CDR1 SGHNT, CDR2 YYREEE (reference sequence). This CDR3 contains 19 residues. The V and J ends lost 0 bases and 1 base, in that order; junction bases with no gene match: 5.

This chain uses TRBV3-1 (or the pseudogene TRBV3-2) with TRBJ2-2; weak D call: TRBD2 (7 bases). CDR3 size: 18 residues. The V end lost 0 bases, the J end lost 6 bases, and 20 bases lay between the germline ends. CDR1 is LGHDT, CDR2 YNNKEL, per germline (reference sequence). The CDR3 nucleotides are TGTGCCAGCAGCCAAGATTGGCCTAGCGGAGGGGGAGCCGGGGAGCTGTTTTTT. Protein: CASSQDWPSGGGAGELFF.

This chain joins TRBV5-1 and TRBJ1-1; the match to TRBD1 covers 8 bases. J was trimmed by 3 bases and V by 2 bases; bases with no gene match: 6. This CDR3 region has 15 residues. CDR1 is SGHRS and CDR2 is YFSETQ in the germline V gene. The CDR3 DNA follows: TGCGCCAGCAGCTTCCTGACAGGGGTGGACACTGAAGCTTTCTTT. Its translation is CASSFLTGVDTEAFF. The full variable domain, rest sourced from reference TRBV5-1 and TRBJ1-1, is KAGVTQTPRYLIKTRGQQVTLSCSPISGHRSVSWYQQTPGQGLQFLFEYFSETQRNKGNFPGRFSGRQFSNSRSEMNVSTLELGDSALYLCASSFLTGVDTEAFFGQGTRLTVV.

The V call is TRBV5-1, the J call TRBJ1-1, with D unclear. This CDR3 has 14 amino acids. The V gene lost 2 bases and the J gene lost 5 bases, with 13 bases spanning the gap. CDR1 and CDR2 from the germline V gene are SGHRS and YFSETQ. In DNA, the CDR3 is TGCGCCAGCAGCTTAGGGATGCGGGGAACTGAAGCTTTCTTT. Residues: CASSLGMRGTEAFF. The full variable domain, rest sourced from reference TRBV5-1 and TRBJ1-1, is KAGVTQTPRYLIKTRGQQVTLSCSPISGHRSVSWYQQTPGQGLQFLFEYFSETQRNKGNFPGRFSGRQFSNSRSEMNVSTLELGDSALYLCASSLGMRGTEAFFGQGTRLTVV.

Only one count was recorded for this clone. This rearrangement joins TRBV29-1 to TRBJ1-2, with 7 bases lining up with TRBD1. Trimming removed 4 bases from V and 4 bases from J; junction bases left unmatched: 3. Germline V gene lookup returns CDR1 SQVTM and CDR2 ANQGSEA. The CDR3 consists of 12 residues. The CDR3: CSVARQGYGYTF. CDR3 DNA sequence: TGCAGCGTTGCCCGACAGGGCTATGGCTACACCTTC. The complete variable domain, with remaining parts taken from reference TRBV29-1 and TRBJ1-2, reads SAVISQKPSRDICQRGTSLTIQCQVDSQVTMMFWYRQQPGQSLTLIATANQGSEATYESGFVIDKFPISRPNLTFSTLTVSNMSPEDSSIYLCSVARQGYGYTFGSGTRLTVV.

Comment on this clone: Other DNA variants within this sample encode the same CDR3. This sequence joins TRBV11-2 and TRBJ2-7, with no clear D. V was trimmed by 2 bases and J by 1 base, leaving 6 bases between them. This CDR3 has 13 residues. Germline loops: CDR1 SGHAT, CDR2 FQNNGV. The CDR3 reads CASSLSGSYEQYF. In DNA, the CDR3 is TGTGCCAGCAGCTTATCTGGGTCCTACGAGCAGTACTTC.

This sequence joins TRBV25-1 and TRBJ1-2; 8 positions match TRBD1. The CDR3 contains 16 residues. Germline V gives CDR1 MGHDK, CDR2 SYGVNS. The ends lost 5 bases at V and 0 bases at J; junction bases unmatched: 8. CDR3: CASSRRTGTTNYGYTF. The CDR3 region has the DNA TGTGCCAGCAGTAGGAGGACAGGGACTACTAACTATGGCTACACCTTC.